Here is one T cell receptor (beta chain) with its context. It has no known antigen specificity. Base quality data are lacking; no much larger clone is found one base away. Reading from cysteine to phenylalanine, the CDR3 counts 16 amino acids. The retained sequence is limited to the CDR3, 48 bases, with the frame set at the first base. Looking up the germline V gene yields CDR1 MDHEN and CDR2 SYDVKM. Ends trimmed: V by 1 base, J by 8 bases; bases unmatched to a gene: 9. High-throughput TCR beta sequencing profiled peripheral blood CD8+ and CD4+ T cells from healthy donors, Susac syndrome patients and multiple sclerosis patients. Recently defined diagnostic criteria for definite or probable disease were met by the Susac syndrome patients. Bulk CD8+ and CD4+ T cells were purified by magnetic negative isolation, while CD8+ TEMRA cells were enriched using FACS. Blood was drawn into EDTA tubes, processed within 24 hours, and PBMCs were isolated by density gradient centrifugation. PBMCs intended for TCR sequencing were cryopreserved in liquid nitrogen and thawed later in a water bath at 37 degrees C. A purity of at least 90% was achieved for sorted or isolated CD4+, CD8+ and CD8+ TEMRA cells.

The sample comes from a study of CD8 T cells in Susac syndrome (dated by TCRdb to the late 2010s). A note on the overall study: Of the Susac syndrome patients who were sequenced, roughly 6 had clinically active disease and roughly eight were in clinical remission. Susac syndrome patients were therapy-naive, on corticosteroids (some also receiving IVIg), or on IVIg alone at blood withdrawal. The study used repertoire sequencing to test whether antigen drove CD8+ T cell activation and differentiation in Susac syndrome.

RNA was extracted with the RNeasy kit and about 0.5 to 1 ug was reverse transcribed using random hexamers. The immunoSEQ multiplex PCR assay, which covers 54 Vbeta and 13 Jbeta segments, was used to amplify TCR beta CDR3 regions. To correct PCR amplification bias, a synthetic template baseline was used for both primer optimization and computational correction. Processing in the source paper ran as follows. Reads were assigned to V, D and J genes according to IMGT and analyzed in immunoSEQ Analyzer, with only productive sequences retained. Clonality was computed as one minus Shannon entropy normalized by log2 of the number of productive unique sequences. Public and private clones were assessed among the 100 most prevalent clones of each patient and control. Clones were defined as Susac-specific if absent from the healthy and MS cohorts, from over a thousand published viral clones and from other ImmuneACCESS disease sequences. Using fastp at Q25 and MiXCR, TCRdb reprocessed the public reads and kept productive beta chains. CDR3 protein duplicates are merged, each entry listing the most common genes and DNA. The V and J calls here are based on TCRdb, not the publication. The sample profile shows 100,000 or so distinct CDR3 sequences; over 90% of them were found once. The top ten clonotypes cover about 0.28% of the sample.

Paper-wide results and their limitations: No clonal expansion was detected in the CD4+ T cell repertoire of Susac syndrome patients. The TCR sequencing and HLA analysis was acknowledged to have included a relatively small number of individuals.

This chain joins TRBV28 to TRBJ2-1; TRBD2 agrees with 9 junctional bases. What was sequenced was CD4+ T cells from PBMCs. The TCR originated in a human donor with Susac syndrome. CDR3 reads: CASSLLGGGAIDEQFF. The nucleotide sequence is given as TGTGCCAGCAGTTTATTGGGCGGGGGGGCCATAGATGAGCAGTTCTTC.